Shown below are 27 T cell receptor beta chains from a single sample sequenced in a study of blood T cell repertoires in COVID-19. Sequenced by immunoSEQ multiplex PCR; TCRdb stores in-frame clones only, minus some. Of hundreds of thousands of clones listed, 88% were seen once; the top ten hold less than 3%. Material for sequencing was PBMCs or T cells enriched from blood (not recorded which). The source of these receptors is a woman aged 50 to 65 who had recovered from COVID-19.

The chain uses TRBV9 and TRBJ2-5, with 11 bases matching TRBD1. V shed 3 bases and J 5 bases; nucleotides not matched to a gene: 12. Germline lookup yields CDR1 SGDLS and CDR2 YYNGEE. The CDR3 totals 17 residues. The CDR3 DNA reads as TGTGCCAGCAGCGAGACGGACAGGGGGCCCGGGGCTGAGACCCAGTACTTC. It specifies CASSETDRGPGAETQYF.

V is TRBV27 and J is TRBJ2-1, with D possibly being TRBD1 (5 bases). The CDR3 has 13 residues. V gave up 3 bases and J gave up 9 bases, with 12 bases separating them. Germline V gene lookup returns CDR1 MNHEY and CDR2 SMNVEV (reference sequence). CDR3 coding DNA: TGTGCCAGCAGTTTGTGGACAACGGGTGAGCAGTTCTTC. Protein product: CASSLWTTGEQFF.

The V call is TRBV28, the J call TRBJ1-2; 8 nucleotides agree with TRBD1. The CDR3 sequence is 12 residues long. The germline CDR1 and CDR2 sequences are MDHEN and SYDVKM. V lost 8 bases and J lost 8; bases outside the gene matches: 7. CDR3 sequence (DNA): TGTGCCAGCGGACAGGGAGCTCGGGGCTACACCTTC. It is translated as CASGQGARGYTF.

This clone was observed once. The rearrangement links TRBV19 to TRBJ1-4, with D maybe TRBD1 (6 bases). Trimming pared 8 bases from V and 4 bases from J, leaving 14 bases between. Germline V gene lookup returns CDR1 LNHDA and CDR2 SQIVND (reference sequence). The CDR3 loop spans 14 amino acids. The CDR3 sequence: CASGDRKRNEKLFF. In nucleotides, the CDR3 is TGTGCCAGTGGCGACAGGAAACGTAATGAAAAACTGTTTTTT.

J is TRBJ2-7 and V is TRBV30, with 7 bases identical to TRBD1. CDR3 length: 13 amino acids. CDR1 GTSNPN and CDR2 SVGIG come from the germline V gene (reference sequence). J gave up 4 bases and V 0 bases, and 3 bases lay outside the gene matches. CDR3 loop: CAWSVGQLYEQYF. The CDR3 nucleotides are TGTGCCTGGAGTGTGGGACAGCTATACGAGCAGTACTTC.

The V call is TRBV11-1, the J call TRBJ2-7; 9 positions agree with TRBD1. The CDR3 runs 14 residues. Germline V CDR1 and CDR2: SGHAT, FQDESV (reference sequence). V lost 4 bases and J lost 3; bases outside the gene matches: 4. The CDR3 DNA sequence: TGTGCCAGCAGCTCACAGGGGGCTAACTACGAGCAGTACTTC. Residues: CASSSQGANYEQYF.

The genes are TRBV28 and TRBJ2-4; 8 bases line up with TRBD1. CDR1 is MDHEN, CDR2 SYDVKM, per germline. CDR3 length: 16 amino acids. V gave up 5 bases and J gave up 2 bases; unmatched junction bases: 8. CDR3 bases: TGTGCCAGCAGTCCCCAGGGGGCATTCACCAAAAACATTCAGTACTTC. This sequence encodes CASSPQGAFTKNIQYF.

This clone showed up just a few times. This rearrangement joins TRBV18 to TRBJ1-2, with D maybe TRBD1 (6 bases). Trimming stripped 5 bases from V and 0 bases from J, with 7 bases between. CDR3 length: 13 amino acids. Germline-derived CDR1 and CDR2 are KGHSH and LQKENI. CDR3 sequence (DNA): TGTGCCAGCTCAGGACAGTCTAACTATGGCTACACCTTC. Translated, it gives CASSGQSNYGYTF.

The gene calls are TRBV7-9 and TRBJ1-6, with TRBD1 matching over 8 bases. This CDR3 is 17 amino acids long. Germline loops: CDR1 SEHNR, CDR2 FQNEAQ (reference sequence). Trimming took 4 bases from V and 5 from J; bases not matched to a gene: 10. CDR3 loop: CASSSSTQGANNSPLHF. The CDR3 nucleotides are TGTGCCAGCAGCTCTTCCACCCAGGGGGCAAATAATTCACCCCTCCACTTT.

The chain couples TRBV19 to TRBJ1-5, with 7 bases aligning to TRBD1. J gave up 0 bases and V 7 bases, and 3 bases lay outside the gene matches. CDR3 length: 14 residues. The germline V gene encodes CDR1 LNHDA and CDR2 SQIVND (reference sequence). CDR3 sequence (DNA): TGTGCCAGTACCGGGACAGTTAGCAATCAGCCCCAGCATTTT. Its translation: CASTGTVSNQPQHF.

This clone appeared a few times. The rearrangement uses TRBV24-1 and TRBJ1-2, with TRBD1 as a possible D gene (5 bases). The V and J ends lost 3 bases and 2 bases respectively, with 12 bases between them. This CDR3 contains 15 residues. The germline CDR1 and CDR2 sequences are KGHDR and SFDVKD. The CDR3 here is CATSDNSQGNYGYTF. The CDR3, as DNA: TGTGCCACCAGTGATAACTCCCAGGGAAACTATGGCTACACCTTC.

The V call is TRBV6-5, the J call TRBJ2-7, with 7 bases matching TRBD2. This CDR3 region has 12 residues. The germline gives CDR1 MNHEY, CDR2 SVGAGI. The V segment lost 4 bases and the J segment 4 bases; nucleotides outside the gene matches: 1. CDR3 DNA: TGTGCCAGCAGTTCCGGGGGGTACGAGCAGTACTTC. This gives the protein CASSSGGYEQYF.

V and J are TRBV11-2 and TRBJ1-1, with 7 bases matching TRBD1. V lost 5 bases and J lost 1; bases outside the gene matches: 7. Germline CDR1 and CDR2: SGHAT and FQNNGV. The CDR3 totals 15 residues. The CDR3 region is CASSPQQGSNTEAFF. CDR3 coding DNA: TGTGCCAGCAGCCCGCAACAGGGGTCGAACACTGAAGCTTTCTTT.

The chain employs TRBV2 and TRBJ1-1; 7 nucleotides agree with TRBD1. The CDR3 runs 16 residues. Germline loops: CDR1 SNHLY, CDR2 FYNNEI. V dropped 5 bases and J dropped 0; count of bases not matched to a gene: 9. CDR3: CASSLTRDSMNTEAFF. The CDR3, as DNA: TGTGCCAGCAGTCTAACCCGGGACAGCATGAACACTGAAGCTTTCTTT.

This clone was observed a single time. The chain combines TRBV15 with TRBJ2-7, with 11 positions matching TRBD2. The J segment lost 3 bases and the V segment lost 4 bases, leaving 14 bases of the junction unmatched. CDR1 is LNHNV and CDR2 is YYDKDF in the germline V gene (reference sequence). The CDR3 covers 18 residues. The CDR3, as DNA: TGTGCCACCAGCATCGAAGGACAGAGACTAGCGGGAATCTACGAGCAGTACTTC. Its translation: CATSIEGQRLAGIYEQYF.

The gene calls are TRBV28 and TRBJ2-2; 8 bases align to TRBD1. The ends lost 3 bases at V and 3 bases at J; junction bases unmatched: 15. Germline CDR1 is MDHEN and CDR2 is SYDVKM. The CDR3 spans 19 residues. The CDR3 spells CASSFSTERTGLDTGELFF. CDR3 bases: TGTGCCAGCAGTTTCTCCACCGAAAGGACAGGGCTAGACACCGGGGAGCTGTTTTTT.

V and J are TRBV29-1 and TRBJ2-3; TRBD2 aligns across 7 bases. Germline lookup yields CDR1 SQVTM and CDR2 ANQGSEA. The CDR3 covers 15 residues. V trimming: 3 bases; J trimming: 6 bases; junction bases outside the gene matches: 12. The CDR3 DNA reads as TGCAGCGTTGAGGGGGGGGAACTCCGAGGGGATACGCAGTATTTT. This codes for CSVEGGELRGDTQYF.

The chain combines TRBV5-1 with TRBJ2-3; TRBD2 agrees at 10 bases. The trim removed 0 bases at V and 9 bases at J, leaving 10 bases unmatched. CDR3 size: 16 residues. From germline, CDR1 is SGHRS and CDR2 YFSETQ. The CDR3 DNA reads TGCGCCAGCAGCTTGGAAAGCGGGAGGGGAAGCGGAACGCAGTATTTT. It translates to CASSLESGRGSGTQYF.

The V and J genes are TRBV5-8 and TRBJ1-2, with D possibly being TRBD1 (5 bases). V was clipped by 4 bases and J by 2 bases, with 15 bases between them. The CDR3 loop spans 15 amino acids. Germline assignment: CDR1 SGHTS and CDR2 YDEGEE. The CDR3 coding sequence is TGTGCCAGCAGCCCCATTGGTGGGGGGAACTATGGCTACACCTTC. Translating gives CASSPIGGGNYGYTF. Full variable domain (outside the CDR3, taken from reference TRBV5-8 and TRBJ1-2): EAGVTQSPTHLIKTRGQQATLRCSPISGHTSVYWYQQALGLGLQFLLWYDEGEERNRGNFPPRFSGRQFPNYSSELNVNALELEDSALYLCASSPIGGGNYGYTFGSGTRLTVV.

V is TRBV6-5 and J is TRBJ2-2; TRBD1 might be the D (6 bases). Germline assignment: CDR1 MNHEY and CDR2 SVGAGI. Trimming shortened V by 9 bases and J by 0 bases, and 14 bases separated the two germline ends. The CDR3 loop spans 15 amino acids. The chain's CDR3 is CASTPGQPNTGELFF. CDR3 nucleotides: TGTGCCAGTACACCGGGACAACCGAACACCGGGGAGCTGTTTTTT.

This chain links TRBV4-1 with TRBJ2-5; D possibly corresponds to TRBD2 (7 bases). The germline V gene encodes CDR1 MGHRA and CDR2 YSYEKL. CDR3 length equals 15 residues. Trimming left V 2 bases short and J 5 bases short, with 15 bases between. This CDR3 reads CASSQRGGPQETQYF. The CDR3 nucleotides read TGCGCCAGCAGCCAAAGGGGGGGTCCTCAGGAGACCCAGTACTTC.

The genes are TRBV7-3 and TRBJ2-7; 11 bases match TRBD1. The CDR3 is 15 amino acids. Germline assignment: CDR1 SGHTA and CDR2 FQGTGA. V gave up 5 bases and J gave up 3 bases; unmatched junction bases: 6. In nucleotides, the CDR3 is TGTGCCAGCAGCCGTTCCGGGACAGGGGGCTACGAGCAGTACTTC. Its translation: CASSRSGTGGYEQYF. The variable domain in full, completed from reference TRBV7-3 and TRBJ2-7, reads GAGVSQTPSNKVTEKGKYVELRCDPISGHTALYWYRQSLGQGPEFLIYFQGTGAADDSGLPNDRFFAVRPEGSVSTLKIQRTERGDSAVYLCASSRSGTGGYEQYFGPGTRLTVT.

CDR3 sequence (DNA): TGTGCCAGCAGCAGGATTAGCCGTATCACTAACTATGGCTACACCTTC. Residues: CASSRISRITNYGYTF. V usage is TRBV21-1 and J usage is TRBJ1-2. TRBV21-1 is shown as a pseudogene. The CDR3 totals 16 residues.

The chain is built from TRBV27 and TRBJ2-2; D might be TRBD1 (6 bases). With 2 bases removed from V and 4 bases from J, the gap between germline ends came to 8 bases. Germline CDR1 reads MNHEY; CDR2 reads SMNVEV (reference sequence). The CDR3 has 14 amino acids. For the CDR3, the DNA is TGTGCCAGCAGTTTAGGACAGTCCACCGGGGAGCTGTTTTTT. Encoded protein: CASSLGQSTGELFF.

CDR3 coding DNA: TGTGCCAGCACCAGGGCTCGCTCTGGGGCCAACGTCCTGACTTTC. It specifies CASTRARSGANVLTF. The chain employs TRBV6-5 and TRBJ2-6, with D perhaps TRBD1 (5 bases). This CDR3 has 15 residues. V lost 7 bases, J lost 0 bases, and 10 bases lay in between. Germline-derived CDR1 and CDR2 are MNHEY and SVGAGI.

In this sample, this clone turned up a few times. V gene TRBV28 combines with J gene TRBJ2-5; TRBD1 aligns across 8 bases. Germline V gene lookup returns CDR1 MDHEN and CDR2 SYDVKM. V was clipped by 7 bases and J by 5 bases; unmatched bases: 12. The CDR3 consists of 15 residues. DNA of the CDR3: TGTGCCAGCACCTACTTGGACAGGGATTTGGAGACCCAGTACTTC. Translated: CASTYLDRDLETQYF.

This chain links TRBV7-2 with TRBJ1-5; 8 bases line up with TRBD1. The CDR3 is 17 residues long. CDR1 is SGHTA and CDR2 is FQGNSA in the germline V gene. J lost 0 bases, V lost 5 bases, and 9 bases had no gene match. The CDR3 loop is CASSQPRTGNSNQPQHF. The CDR3 coding sequence is TGTGCCAGCAGCCAACCCCGGACAGGGAATAGCAATCAGCCCCAGCATTTT. Filled out from reference TRBV7-2 and TRBJ1-5, the complete variable domain reads GAGVSQSPSNKVTEKGKDVELRCDPISGHTALYWYRQSLGQGLEFLIYFQGNSAPDKSGLPSDRFSAERTGGSVSTLTIQRTQQEDSAVYLCASSQPRTGNSNQPQHFGDGTRLSIL.